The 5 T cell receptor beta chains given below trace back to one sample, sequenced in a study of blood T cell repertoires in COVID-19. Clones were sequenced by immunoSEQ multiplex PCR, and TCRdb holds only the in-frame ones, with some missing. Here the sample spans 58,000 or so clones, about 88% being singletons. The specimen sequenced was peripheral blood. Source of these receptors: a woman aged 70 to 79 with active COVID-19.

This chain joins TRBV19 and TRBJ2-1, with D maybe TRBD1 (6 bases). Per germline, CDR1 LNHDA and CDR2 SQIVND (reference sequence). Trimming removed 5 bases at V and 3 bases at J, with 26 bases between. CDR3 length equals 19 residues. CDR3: CASSETGLTVGPYYNEQFF. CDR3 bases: TGTGCCAGTAGTGAAACAGGGTTGACTGTCGGACCCTACTACAATGAGCAGTTCTTC.

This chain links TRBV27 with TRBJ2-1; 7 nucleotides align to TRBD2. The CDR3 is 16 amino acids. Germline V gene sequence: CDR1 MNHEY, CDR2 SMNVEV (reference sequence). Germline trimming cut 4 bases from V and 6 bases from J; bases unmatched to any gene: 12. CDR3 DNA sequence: TGTGCCAGCAGTTACCTCCGGGCGGGAGCAGTCAATGAGCAGTTCTTC. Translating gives CASSYLRAGAVNEQFF.

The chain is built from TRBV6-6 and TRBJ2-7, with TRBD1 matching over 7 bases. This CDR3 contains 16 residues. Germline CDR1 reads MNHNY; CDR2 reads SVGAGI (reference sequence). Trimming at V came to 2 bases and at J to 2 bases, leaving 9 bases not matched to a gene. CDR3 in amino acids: CASSYPGTVGAYEQYF. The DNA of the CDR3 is TGTGCCAGCAGTTACCCAGGGACAGTCGGAGCCTACGAGCAGTACTTC.

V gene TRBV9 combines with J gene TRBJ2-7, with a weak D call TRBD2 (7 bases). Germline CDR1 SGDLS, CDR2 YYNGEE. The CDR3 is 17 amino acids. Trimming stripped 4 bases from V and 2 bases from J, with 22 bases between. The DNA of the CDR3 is TGTGCCAGCAGCCCGCCCCTAGGGGGGGAACGCACCTACGAGCAGTACTTC. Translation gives CASSPPLGGERTYEQYF.

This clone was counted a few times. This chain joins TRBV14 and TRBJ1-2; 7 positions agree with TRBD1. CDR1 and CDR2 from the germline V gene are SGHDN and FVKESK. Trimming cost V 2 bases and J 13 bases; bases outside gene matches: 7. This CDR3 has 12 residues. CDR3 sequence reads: CASSQYRGRATF. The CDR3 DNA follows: TGTGCCAGCAGCCAATACAGGGGACGCGCCACCTTC.